Following are 6 T cell receptor beta chains from one sample sequenced in a study of beta chain features in type 1 diabetes. All of the isolated RNA was reverse transcribed, so expressed TCRB transcripts were sequenced. The assay was immunoSEQ multiplex PCR, and TCRdb's table has in-frame clones only and misses some. In the table there are nearly 700,000 clones, 13% of which are singletons. General study points: Within each of all four CD4+ subsets, Type 1 diabetes patients had TCRB CDR3s that were moderately but significantly shorter.

Their antigen targets remain unknown. The sample consisted of naive CD4+ T cells from blood. These receptors originate from a man younger than 30 with type 1 diabetes.

This clone was found a few times. Here the CDR3 reads CASDKGTASNQPQHF. The CDR3 DNA sequence: TGTGCCAGCGACAAAGGGACAGCGAGCAATCAGCCCCAGCATTTT. This chain uses TRBV7-9 with TRBJ1-5, with 7 bases fitting TRBD1. V lost 8 bases, J lost 1 base, and 8 bases stayed unmatched. From germline, CDR1 is SEHNR and CDR2 FQNEAQ (reference sequence). CDR3 length: 15 residues.

The sample holds a few counts of this clone. The gene calls are TRBV10-1 and TRBJ1-1; no clear D. Germline assignment: CDR1 WNHNN and CDR2 SYGVQD (reference sequence). This CDR3 has 13 residues. The V end lost 2 bases, the J end lost 3 bases, and 7 bases lay between the germline ends. The CDR3 sequence: CASSEGLDTEAFF. The CDR3 nucleotides are TGCGCCAGCAGTGAGGGGCTAGACACTGAAGCTTTCTTT.

In this sample, this clone turned up a few times. The J gene is TRBJ2-1, the V gene TRBV5-1; D gene unclear. Trimming removed 1 base from V and 10 bases from J, with 12 bases in between. Germline V CDR1 and CDR2: SGHRS, YFSETQ. This CDR3 spans 13 amino acids. CDR3 protein: CASSLPLGEEQFF. The CDR3, as DNA: TGCGCCAGCAGCTTGCCCCTAGGAGAGGAGCAGTTCTTC. Using reference TRBV5-1 and TRBJ2-1 for the parts outside the CDR3, the full variable domain is KAGVTQTPRYLIKTRGQQVTLSCSPISGHRSVSWYQQTPGQGLQFLFEYFSETQRNKGNFPGRFSGRQFSNSRSEMNVSTLELGDSALYLCASSLPLGEEQFFGPGTRLTVL.

The rearrangement joins TRBV6-7 to TRBJ1-5; unclear D gene. TRBV6-7 is placed among ORFs of uncertain function. The CDR3 runs 14 residues. The V and J ends lost 8 bases and 0 bases respectively, with 11 bases between them. As DNA, the CDR3 is TGTGCCAGCGGGCAGAATTATAGCAATCAGCCCCAGCATTTT. Protein sequence: CASGQNYSNQPQHF.

V and J are TRBV5-4 and TRBJ1-1; D may be TRBD1 (5 bases). The germline CDR1 and CDR2 sequences are SGHNT and YYREEE (reference sequence). CDR3 length equals 15 residues. V gave up 0 bases and J gave up 0 bases, with 9 bases separating them. The chain's CDR3 is CASSLDRTVNTEAFF. CDR3 DNA sequence: TGTGCCAGCAGCTTGGACAGGACGGTGAACACTGAAGCTTTCTTT.

The table lists this clone with a few counts. The chain is built from TRBV30 and TRBJ2-1; D uncertain. This CDR3 contains 16 residues. In germline, CDR1 is GTSNPN, CDR2 SVGIG (reference sequence). V was cut by 3 bases and J by 0 bases, with 15 bases left in between. CDR3 DNA sequence: TGTGCCTGGAGCCTCCCAAACCCGAGCTCCTACAATGAGCAGTTCTTC. The encoded protein is CAWSLPNPSSYNEQFF.